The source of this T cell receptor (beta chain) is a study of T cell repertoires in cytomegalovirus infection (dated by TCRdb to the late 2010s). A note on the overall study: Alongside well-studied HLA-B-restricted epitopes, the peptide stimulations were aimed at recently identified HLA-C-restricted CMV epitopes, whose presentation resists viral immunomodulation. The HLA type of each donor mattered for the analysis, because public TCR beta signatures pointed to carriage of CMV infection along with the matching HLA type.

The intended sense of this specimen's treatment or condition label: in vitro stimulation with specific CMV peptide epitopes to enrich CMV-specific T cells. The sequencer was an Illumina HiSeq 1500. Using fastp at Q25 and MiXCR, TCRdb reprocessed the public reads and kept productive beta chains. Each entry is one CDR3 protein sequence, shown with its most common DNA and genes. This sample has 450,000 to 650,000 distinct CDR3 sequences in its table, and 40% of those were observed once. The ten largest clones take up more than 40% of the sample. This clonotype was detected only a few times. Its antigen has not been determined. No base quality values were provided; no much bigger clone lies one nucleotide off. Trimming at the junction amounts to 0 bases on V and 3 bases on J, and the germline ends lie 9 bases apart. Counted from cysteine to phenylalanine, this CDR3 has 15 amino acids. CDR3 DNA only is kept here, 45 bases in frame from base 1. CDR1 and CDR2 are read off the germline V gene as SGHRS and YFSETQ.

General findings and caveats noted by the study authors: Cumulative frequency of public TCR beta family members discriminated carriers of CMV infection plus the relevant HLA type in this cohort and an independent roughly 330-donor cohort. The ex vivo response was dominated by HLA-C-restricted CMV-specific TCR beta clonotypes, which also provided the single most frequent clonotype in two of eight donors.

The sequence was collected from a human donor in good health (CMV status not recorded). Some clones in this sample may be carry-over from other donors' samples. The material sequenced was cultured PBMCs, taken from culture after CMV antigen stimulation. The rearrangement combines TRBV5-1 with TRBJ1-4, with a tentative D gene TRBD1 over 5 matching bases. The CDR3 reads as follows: CASSLGQGPNEKLFF. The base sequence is TGCGCCAGCAGCTTGGGGCAGGGCCCTAATGAAAAACTGTTTTTT. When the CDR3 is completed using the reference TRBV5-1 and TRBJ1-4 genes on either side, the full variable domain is KAGVTQTPRYLIKTRGQQVTLSCSPISGHRSVSWYQQTPGQGLQFLFEYFSETQRNKGNFPGRFSGRQFSNSRSEMNVSTLELGDSALYLCASSLGQGPNEKLFFGSGTQLSVL.